A selection of T cell receptor beta chains follows, all from one sample in a study of blood T cells in healthy people across ages. TCRdb re-called the 5' RACE reads through MiXCR, storing one row per CDR3 protein. The table lists some 790,000 distinct CDR3 sequences, around 28% of them singletons, with 17% in the top ten. Sequencing was carried out using blood. The receptor source for this set is a woman older than 75 in good health. Each CDR3 is given with its conserved first and last residue. The D gene is left open where the match is weak. Only some rows state a clone size, as once, few, many or a class for expanded clones.

len | abundance | j_gene | v_gene | d_gene | CDR3nt | CDR3aa
14 | many | TRBJ2-7 | TRBV25-1 | . | TGTGCCAGCAGTGATGGGACGGGTCCTTACGAGCAGTACTTC | CASSDGTGPYEQYF
14 | many | TRBJ2-7 | TRBV19 | . | TGTGCCAGTAGTATAGGCGGGCAGGGGAGCGAGCAGTACTTC | CASSIGGQGSEQYF
15 | many | TRBJ2-3 | TRBV3-1 | . | TGTGCCAGCAGCCAAGATCCGAGTGAGGCGGATACGCAGTATTTT | CASSQDPSEADTQYF
16 | many | TRBJ2-3 | TRBV24-1 | . | TGTGCCACCAGTGATTTAAGACGCGATAGCACAGATACGCAGTATTTT | CATSDLRRDSTDTQYF
13 | . | TRBJ2-7 | TRBV29-1 | . | . | CSDGVRFGGTQYF
15 | many | TRBJ2-3 | TRBV9 | . | TGTGCCAGCAGCGTAGGTAGTGGAACCACAGATACGCAGTATTTT | CASSVGSGTTDTQYF
15 | . | TRBJ1-6 | TRBV7-2 | . | TGTGCCAGCAGCTTAGCGACAGGCTGGAGTTCACCCCTCCACTTT | CASSLATGWSSPLHF
14 | few | TRBJ1-1 | TRBV6-5 | . | TGTGCCAGCAGTTACGAGGGACTGAACACTGAAGCTTTCTTT | CASSYEGLNTEAFF
15 | many | TRBJ2-7 | TRBV5-5 | . | TGTGCCAGCAGCTTGGGACAGTCGAGCTCCTACGAGCAGTACTTC | CASSLGQSSSYEQYF
14 | few | TRBJ1-5 | TRBV11-2 | . | TGTGCCAGCAGCCCAGATGGCGGTTTACAGCCCCAGCATTTT | CASSPDGGLQPQHF
18 | many | TRBJ2-3 | TRBV5-6 | . | TGTGCCAGCAGCTTCCTGGCTAGCGCTCTAACTAGCACAGATACGCAGTATTTT | CASSFLASALTSTDTQYF
15 | many | TRBJ1-2 | TRBV4-3 | . | TGCGCCAGCAGCCAAGATAGACAGTTTATCTATGGCTACACCTTC | CASSQDRQFIYGYTF
13 | many | TRBJ1-2 | TRBV12-3/TRBV12-4 | . | TGTGCCAGCAGTTCCCCAGGGAAATATGGCTACACCTTC | CASSSPGKYGYTF
12 | few | TRBJ1-1 | TRBV6-2/TRBV6-3 | TRBD1 | TGTGCCAGCAAGAAGGCACAGGGGAACGCTTTCTTT | CASKKAQGNAFF
14 | . | TRBJ1-1 | TRBV15 | . | TGTGCCACCAGCAGAGCCAAAGGGGTATCTGAAGCTTTCTTT | CATSRAKGVSEAFF
13 | once | TRBJ2-4 | TRBV28 | . | TGTGCCAGCAGTTTACCCGTCAAAAACATTCAGTACTTC | CASSLPVKNIQYF
13 | many | TRBJ2-5 | TRBV27 | . | TGTGCCAGCAGTCAATGGGCCCAAGAGACCCAGTACTTC | CASSQWAQETQYF
15 | . | TRBJ2-1 | TRBV4-3 | . | TGCGCCAGCAGCCAAGATCTGGGGGGATACAATGAGCAGTTCTTC | CASSQDLGGYNEQFF
15 | few | TRBJ2-2 | TRBV7-2 | . | TGTGCCAGCAGCCCCGGGAGTTCAACTTCCGGGGAGCTGTTTTTT | CASSPGSSTSGELFF
15 | . | TRBJ2-5 | TRBV29-1 | . | TGCAGCGTTGAAGTGGCAGGGGACCACCAAGAGACCCAGTACTTC | CSVEVAGDHQETQYF
14 | . | TRBJ1-2 | TRBV5-1 | . | TGCGCCAGCAGCTCGGAGGACGGCAACGGGGGCTACACCTTC | CASSSEDGNGGYTF
15 | . | TRBJ2-5 | TRBV7-9 | . | TGTACCAGCAGCACGCCGGGCTTCCCCAGGAATGAGCAGTACTTC | CTSSTPGFPRNEQYF
15 | . | TRBJ2-1 | TRBV30 | . | TGTGCCTGGAGTCGACTTGTGGTGGCCTACAATGAGCAGTTCTTC | CAWSRLVVAYNEQFF
12 | . | TRBJ1-2 | TRBV20-1 | TRBD1 | TGCAGTGCTAGAGGGACAGGGCCCGGCTACACCTTC | CSARGTGPGYTF
13 | once | TRBJ1-2 | TRBV3-1 | . | TGTGCCAGCAGCCAAGGCTTTTGGTATGGCTACACCTTC | CASSQGFWYGYTF
13 | . | TRBJ1-5 | TRBV20-1 | . | TGCAGTGCTAGAGCTAAGCCCGGGCAGCCCCAGCATTTT | CSARAKPGQPQHF
16 | . | TRBJ2-4 | TRBV4-2 | TRBD2 | TGTGCCAGCAGCCAACCCACCACGGGGGGGGAAGGCATTCAGTACTTC | CASSQPTTGGEGIQYF
13 | many | TRBJ2-4 | TRBV20-1 | . | TGCAGTGCTAGGGCCCTCGGGCAGGACATTCAGTACTTC | CSARALGQDIQYF
14 | . | TRBJ2-2 | TRBV6-5 | TRBD2 | TGTGCCAGCAATTGGCGGGGGGGCGCCGGGGAGCTGTTTTTT | CASNWRGGAGELFF
15 | . | TRBJ1-5 | TRBV12-3/TRBV12-4 | . | TGTGCCAGCAGTGGGGACATCTGGGGCAATCAGCCCCAGCATTTT | CASSGDIWGNQPQHF
15 | few | TRBJ1-6 | TRBV15 | TRBD1 | TGTGCCACCAGCAGAGAGGGACAGGGACGGACACCCCTCCACTTT | CATSREGQGRTPLHF
12 | many | TRBJ2-1 | TRBV20-1 | TRBD1 | TGCAGTGCTAGAGAGGGACAGCGAGAGCAGTTCTTC | CSAREGQREQFF
14 | . | TRBJ2-3 | TRBV15 | TRBD1 | TGTGCCACCACTGGGACAGATGAGGCAGATACGCAGTATTTT | CATTGTDEADTQYF
14 | many | TRBJ2-5 | TRBV2 | . | TGTGCCAGCACTGGGGAGGAGTACCAAGAGACCCAGTACTTC | CASTGEEYQETQYF
15 | . | TRBJ1-1 | TRBV4-3 | TRBD1 | TGCGCCAGCAGCCAAAGGCAGGGGACAGACACTGAAGCTTTCTTT | CASSQRQGTDTEAFF
12 | . | TRBJ1-1 | TRBV28 | . | TGTGCCAGCAGAACCTCGTTGAGTGAAGCTTTCTTT | CASRTSLSEAFF
13 | . | TRBJ2-1 | TRBV6-1 | . | TGTGCCAGCCTGCGATCATCACTCGAGACCCAGTTCTTC | CASLRSSLETQFF
14 | . | TRBJ1-1 | TRBV29-1 | TRBD1 | TGCAGCGTTCCCATCAGGGGGCATAACACTGAAGCTTTCTTT | CSVPIRGHNTEAFF
14 | many | TRBJ2-3 | TRBV2 | TRBD1 | TGTGCCAGCTCGAGACAGGGCTTAACAGATACGCAGTATTTT | CASSRQGLTDTQYF
13 | . | TRBJ2-7 | TRBV7-2 | . | TGTGCCAGCAGCTTAGTGGCACCATACGAGCAGTACTTC | CASSLVAPYEQYF
14 | . | TRBJ1-2 | TRBV7-8 | . | TGTGCCAGCAGCCCAGGCCATGTTGAGTATGGCTACACCTTC | CASSPGHVEYGYTF
15 | . | TRBJ2-7 | TRBV30 | TRBD1 | TGTGCCTGGAGTGCGGGACAGGGGGCGACCTACGAGCAGTACTTC | CAWSAGQGATYEQYF